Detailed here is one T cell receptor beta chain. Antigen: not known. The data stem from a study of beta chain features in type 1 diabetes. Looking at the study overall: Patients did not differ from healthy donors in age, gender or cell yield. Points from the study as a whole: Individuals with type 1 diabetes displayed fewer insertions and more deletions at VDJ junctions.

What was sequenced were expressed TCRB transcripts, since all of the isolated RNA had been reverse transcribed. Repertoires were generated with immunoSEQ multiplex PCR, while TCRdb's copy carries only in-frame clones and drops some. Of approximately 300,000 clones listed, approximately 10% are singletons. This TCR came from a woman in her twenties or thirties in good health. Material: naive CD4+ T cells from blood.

CDR3 sequence reads: CAWSELYQGESEAFF. DNA of the CDR3: TGTGCCTGGAGTGAATTGTATCAGGGGGAGAGTGAAGCTTTCTTT. This sequence joins TRBV30 and TRBJ1-1; TRBD1 matches 7 bases. With V trimmed by 1 base and J by 7 bases, 12 bases remained unmatched. The CDR3 sequence is 15 residues long. CDR1 GTSNPN and CDR2 SVGIG come from the germline V gene (reference sequence).